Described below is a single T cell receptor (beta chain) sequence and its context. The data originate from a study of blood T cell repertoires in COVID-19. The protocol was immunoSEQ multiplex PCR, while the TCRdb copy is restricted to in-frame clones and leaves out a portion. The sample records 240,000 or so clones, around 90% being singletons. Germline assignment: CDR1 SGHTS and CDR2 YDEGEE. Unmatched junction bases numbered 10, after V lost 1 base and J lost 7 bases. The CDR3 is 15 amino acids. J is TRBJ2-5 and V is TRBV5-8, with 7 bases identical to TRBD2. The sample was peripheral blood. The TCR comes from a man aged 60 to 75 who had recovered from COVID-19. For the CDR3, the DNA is TGTGCCAGCAGCTTGAGACTAGCCGTTTCGCGGACCCAGTACTTC. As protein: CASSLRLAVSRTQYF.